The rows below give T cell receptor beta chains drawn from one sample of a study of identical twins. TCRdb redid the calling of the 5' RACE reads with MiXCR, one entry per CDR3 protein. The sample consists of 650,000 to 800,000 distinct CDR3 sequences, roughly 8% of them appearing once. The same specimen was also included in a second study, on yellow fever vaccine responses in identical twins.

Material for sequencing was PBMCs. The receptors derive from a woman between 18 and 29 years old in good health. Both conserved end residues are part of each CDR3. Each record gives: CDR3 protein, CDR3 DNA, J gene, clone size, D gene, V gene. A D gene is named only where the DNA matches it firmly. The size field is filled for only some rows; it gives once, few, many or a size class.

CDR3 protein: CASSFLKSVTEAFF
CDR3 DNA: TGTGCCAGCAGTTTTTTAAAGAGCGTGACTGAAGCTTTCTTT
J gene: TRBJ1-1
clone size: .
D gene: .
V gene: TRBV27

CDR3 protein: CASSLDPSGSYEQYF
CDR3 DNA: TGTGCCAGCAGCTTAGACCCCAGCGGCTCCTACGAGCAGTACTTC
J gene: TRBJ2-7
clone size: many
D gene: .
V gene: TRBV7-2

CDR3 protein: CASSPLAAGTDTQYF
CDR3 DNA: TGCGCCAGCAGTCCACTAGCGGCAGGCACAGATACGCAGTATTTT
J gene: TRBJ2-3
clone size: many
D gene: TRBD2
V gene: TRBV10-1

CDR3 protein: CASSLLFDRAYF
CDR3 DNA: TGTGCCAGCAGCTTATTATTCGACAGGGCGTACTTC
J gene: TRBJ2-4
clone size: few
D gene: TRBD1
V gene: TRBV7-2

CDR3 protein: CASSLGPPPTSLGYNEQFF
CDR3 DNA: TGTGCCAGCAGCTTAGGCCCTCCTCCCACTAGCTTGGGTTACAATGAGCAGTTCTTC
J gene: TRBJ2-1
clone size: few
D gene: .
V gene: TRBV11-2

CDR3 protein: CASSFRDNPGELFF
CDR3 DNA: TGTGCCAGCAGCTTCCGGGACAACCCCGGGGAGCTGTTTTTT
J gene: TRBJ2-2
clone size: few
D gene: .
V gene: TRBV11-2

CDR3 protein: CSASRYSGSGGANVLTF
CDR3 DNA: TGCAGTGCTAGCCGTTATAGCGGGAGTGGTGGGGCCAACGTCCTGACTTTC
J gene: TRBJ2-6
clone size: many
D gene: TRBD2
V gene: TRBV20-1

CDR3 protein: CASIPSGTSYEQYF
CDR3 DNA: TGTGCCAGCATTCCTAGCGGGACCTCCTACGAGCAGTACTTC
J gene: TRBJ2-7
clone size: .
D gene: TRBD2
V gene: TRBV28

CDR3 protein: CASSLQAGGHYEQYF
CDR3 DNA: TGTGCCAGCAGCTTACAAGCGGGGGGGCACTACGAGCAGTACTTC
J gene: TRBJ2-7
clone size: few
D gene: TRBD2
V gene: TRBV7-2

CDR3 protein: CASSPSVLPGRMVQYF
CDR3 DNA: TGTGCCAGCAGCCCATCGGTACTACCAGGGCGGATGGTGCAGTATTTT
J gene: TRBJ2-3
clone size: few
D gene: .
V gene: TRBV27

CDR3 protein: CSARDQDRGGYEQYF
CDR3 DNA: TGCAGTGCTAGAGATCAGGACAGGGGGGGCTACGAGCAGTACTTC
J gene: TRBJ2-7
clone size: few
D gene: TRBD1
V gene: TRBV20-1

CDR3 protein: CSELADTDTQYF
CDR3 DNA: TGCAGTGAGCTAGCGGACACAGATACGCAGTATTTT
J gene: TRBJ2-3
clone size: .
D gene: TRBD2
V gene: TRBV20-1

CDR3 protein: CASSLVAGEQFF
CDR3 DNA: TGTGCCAGCAGCTTAGTAGCTGGTGAGCAGTTCTTC
J gene: TRBJ2-1
clone size: many
D gene: .
V gene: TRBV7-9

CDR3 protein: CASSPPTGPSYEQYF
CDR3 DNA: TGTGCCAGCAGCCCACCGACAGGGCCCTCCTACGAGCAGTACTTC
J gene: TRBJ2-7
clone size: few
D gene: TRBD1
V gene: TRBV27

CDR3 protein: CASSQARRGAKDTGELFF
CDR3 DNA: TGTGCCAGCAGCCAAGCGCGAAGGGGGGCGAAAGACACCGGGGAGCTGTTTTTT
J gene: TRBJ2-2
clone size: few
D gene: .
V gene: TRBV4-2

CDR3 protein: CASSLSRTSGPAYEQYF
CDR3 DNA: TGTGCCAGCAGCTTATCCCGGACTAGCGGGCCCGCCTACGAGCAGTACTTC
J gene: TRBJ2-7
clone size: .
D gene: TRBD2
V gene: TRBV7-2

CDR3 protein: CASSLATPSGSRDEQYF
CDR3 DNA: TGTGCCAGCAGCTTGGCGACTCCTAGCGGGAGTCGGGACGAGCAGTACTTC
J gene: TRBJ2-7
clone size: .
D gene: TRBD2
V gene: TRBV5-5

CDR3 protein: CASSQRGYSGRESDTQYF
CDR3 DNA: TGTGCCAGCAGCCAAAGGGGGTACAGCGGGAGGGAATCAGATACGCAGTATTTT
J gene: TRBJ2-3
clone size: many
D gene: TRBD2
V gene: TRBV11-2

CDR3 protein: CSAGPPREYNEQFF
CDR3 DNA: TGCAGTGCCGGCCCGCCACGGGAGTACAATGAGCAGTTCTTC
J gene: TRBJ2-1
clone size: .
D gene: .
V gene: TRBV20-1

CDR3 protein: CASSYPGGSQYF
CDR3 DNA: TGTGCCAGCAGTTACCCGGGCGGTTCGCAGTACTTC
J gene: TRBJ2-4
clone size: few
D gene: .
V gene: TRBV6-5

CDR3 protein: CASSAGHLNTGELFF
CDR3 DNA: TGCGCCAGCAGCGCGGGACACTTGAACACCGGGGAGCTGTTTTTT
J gene: TRBJ2-2
clone size: .
D gene: .
V gene: TRBV5-1

CDR3 protein: CASRHRDRVFSEQFF
CDR3 DNA: TGTGCCAGCAGGCACCGGGACAGGGTTTTCAGTGAGCAGTTCTTC
J gene: TRBJ2-1
clone size: .
D gene: TRBD1
V gene: TRBV27

CDR3 protein: CASSLAMTGELFF
CDR3 DNA: TGTGCCAGCAGCTTGGCGATGACCGGGGAGCTGTTTTTT
J gene: TRBJ2-2
clone size: many
D gene: .
V gene: TRBV7-2

CDR3 protein: CASSLGLALRTGELFF
CDR3 DNA: TGTGCCAGCAGCTTAGGACTAGCGTTGCGAACCGGGGAGCTGTTTTTT
J gene: TRBJ2-2
clone size: .
D gene: TRBD2
V gene: TRBV7-2

CDR3 protein: CASSASSDSYEQYF
CDR3 DNA: TGTGCCAGCAGCGCCAGTAGCGATTCCTACGAGCAGTACTTC
J gene: TRBJ2-7
clone size: .
D gene: .
V gene: TRBV9